This T cell receptor (beta chain) was documented in a study of T-cell reconstitution after alpha-beta-depleted transplantation in children. This sample's TCRbeta library carried unique molecular identifier barcodes. TCRdb redid the calling of the PCR reads with MiXCR, one entry per CDR3 protein. The table lists around 680,000 distinct CDR3 sequences, 16% of them singletons. Germline loops: CDR1 MNHEY, CDR2 SVGEGT. V was pared by 0 bases and J by 7 bases, with 12 bases between. The CDR3 is 14 amino acids. The source was PBMCs from the stem cell graft donor, collected from the stem cell graft. The rearrangement links TRBV6-2 or TRBV6-3 to TRBJ1-1; no reliable D call. This TCR was sampled from a human donor who donated a stem cell graft to a child with acute myeloid leukemia. As DNA, the CDR3 is TGTGCCAGCAGTTACTCGAATTCCAGGAATGAAGCTTTCTTT. Protein: CASSYSNSRNEAFF.